These 26 T cell receptor beta chains originate from one sample sequenced in a study of T cells in Graves' hyperthyroidism and ophthalmopathy. Researchers took RNA transcripts and amplified the TCR beta CDR3 regions from them. The TCR CDR3 first-round RT-PCR relied on the HTBI primer set. TCRdb re-analysed the multiplex PCR reads in MiXCR, keeping a single row per CDR3 protein. The sample has 550,000 to 850,000 distinct CDR3 sequences; 15% to 20% are singletons. Material: blood. Source of these receptors: a woman in her forties or fifties with Graves' hyperthyroidism that later progressed to Graves' ophthalmopathy.

This clonotype was recorded at least ten times. V is TRBV20-1 and J is TRBJ2-1; TRBD1 might be the D (5 bases). Germline loops: CDR1 DFQATT, CDR2 SNEGSKA (reference sequence). This CDR3 has 12 residues. V lost 5 bases, J lost 10 bases, and 15 bases lay in between. In DNA form, the CDR3 reads TGCAGTGCTGCACCAGGGTTTCGGGAGCAGTTCTTC. Translation: CSAAPGFREQFF.

V gene TRBV18 combines with J gene TRBJ1-1, with D perhaps TRBD1 (5 bases). Germline V gene data show CDR1 as KGHSH and CDR2 as LQKENI. V was pared by 2 bases and J by 1 base, with 11 bases between. The CDR3 runs 15 residues. The CDR3 region is CASSPLTAKNTEAFF. For the CDR3, the DNA is TGTGCCAGCTCACCATTGACAGCGAAGAACACTGAAGCTTTCTTT.

There are a few counts of this clonotype. V gene TRBV5-1 combines with J gene TRBJ1-4; D unclear. Trimming stripped 5 bases from V and 8 bases from J, with 10 bases between. CDR3 length: 12 amino acids. CDR1 and CDR2 from the germline V gene are SGHRS and YFSETQ. CDR3 amino acids: CASRAPGEKLFF. DNA for the CDR3: TGCGCCAGCAGGGCCCCGGGGGAAAAACTGTTTTTT.

V usage is TRBV7-6 and J usage is TRBJ2-7; no firm D call. CDR3 length equals 15 residues. The germline CDR1 and CDR2 sequences are SGHVS and FNYEAQ. With 4 bases removed from V and 3 bases from J, the gap between germline ends came to 16 bases. The CDR3: CASSSQFRSHYEQYF. For the CDR3, the DNA is TGTGCCAGCAGCTCACAGTTCAGGAGCCACTACGAGCAGTACTTC.

This clonotype was seen at least ten times. The chain combines TRBV18 with TRBJ2-5; the match to TRBD1 covers 7 bases. Losses at the gene ends were 6 bases for V and 2 bases for J; bases not matched to a gene: 6. The CDR3 spans 14 residues. From germline, CDR1 is KGHSH and CDR2 LQKENI. The CDR3 bases are TGTGCCAGCTCCCCCGGGACAGCACAAGAGACCCAGTACTTC. Translated, it gives CASSPGTAQETQYF. The variable domain in full, with the rest retrieved from reference TRBV18 and TRBJ2-5, is NAGVMQNPRHLVRRRGQEARLRCSPMKGHSHVYWYRQLPEEGLKFMVYLQKENIIDESGMPKERFSAEFPKEGPSILRIQQVVRGDSAAYFCASSPGTAQETQYFGPGTRLLVL.

This clonotype was found a few times. The chain uses TRBV12-3 or TRBV12-4 and TRBJ2-3; D possibly matches TRBD1 or TRBD2 (5 bases each). The germline V and J ends were trimmed by 7 bases and 8 bases, with 19 bases remaining between them. The CDR3 has 14 amino acids. The CDR3: CASKPGTPVSTQYF. CDR3 nucleotides: TGTGCCAGCAAACCCGGGACCCCTGTCTCTACGCAGTATTTT.

This clonotype appeared many times. The rearrangement joins TRBV7-9 to TRBJ1-2; D is unclear. Germline V gives CDR1 SEHNR, CDR2 FQNEAQ (reference sequence). Trimming cost V 5 bases and J 3 bases, with 13 bases left between them. This CDR3 comprises 14 residues. The CDR3 nucleotides are TGTGCCAGCAGCGCAGTTCGGGATCACTATGGCTACACCTTC. The encoded protein is CASSAVRDHYGYTF.

This clonotype was recorded a few times. The chain has TRBV6-5 and TRBJ2-2; D remains unclear. The CDR3 is 18 residues long. V lost 1 base, J lost 0 bases, and 15 bases lay in between. The V gene's germline CDR1 is MNHEY and CDR2 SVGAGI. The CDR3 DNA reads TGTGCCAGCAGTTACTGGGTCTTGAAACCGGCGAACACCGGGGAGCTGTTTTTT. This translates into CASSYWVLKPANTGELFF.

V is TRBV29-1 and J is TRBJ2-1; D gene ambiguous. Trimming left V 1 base short and J 3 bases short, with 10 bases between. The germline gives CDR1 SQVTM, CDR2 ANQGSEA. The CDR3 runs 14 residues. The CDR3 DNA follows: TGCAGCGTTGAAGGCCGACATATCTACAATGAGCAGTTCTTC. Translated: CSVEGRHIYNEQFF.

The chain recombines TRBV24-1 with TRBJ2-2; TRBD1 agrees at 8 bases. The CDR3 consists of 16 residues. The junction had 5 bases not matched to a gene; V was cut back by 4 bases and J by 2 bases. Germline V gene lookup returns CDR1 KGHDR and CDR2 SFDVKD. CDR3 sequence (DNA): TGTGCCACCAGTGACTTGGACAGGGATAACACCGGGGAGCTGTTTTTT. This translates into CATSDLDRDNTGELFF.

This clonotype was seen at least ten times. The gene calls are TRBV2 and TRBJ1-2; D is unresolved. V was clipped by 6 bases and J by 6 bases, with 17 bases between them. The germline V gene encodes CDR1 SNHLY and CDR2 FYNNEI. This CDR3 is built from 14 residues. As DNA, the CDR3 is TGTGCCAGCAGACAACTCCGGTTGCTGGATGGCTACACCTTC. Translated, it gives CASRQLRLLDGYTF.

The sample holds many counts of this clonotype. The genes are TRBV7-8 and TRBJ2-7; maybe TRBD1 (6 bases). Germline lookup yields CDR1 SGHVS and CDR2 FQNEAQ. V was clipped by 5 bases and J by 2 bases, with 13 bases between them. The CDR3 loop spans 14 amino acids. CDR3 residues: CASSQGPNPYEQYF. The CDR3 coding sequence is TGTGCCAGCAGCCAGGGGCCTAACCCCTACGAGCAGTACTTC.

The chain carries TRBV5-1 and TRBJ2-3; no reliable D call. The CDR3 extends over 15 amino acids. V lost 1 base to trimming and J lost 1 base, with 10 bases between them. Per the germline V gene, CDR1 is SGHRS and CDR2 is YFSETQ. As DNA, the CDR3 is TGCGCCAGCAGCTTGAAAGTCCGGGGCACAGATACGCAGTATTTT. Translated: CASSLKVRGTDTQYF.

This clonotype was recorded a few times. In DNA form, the CDR3 reads TGTGCCAGCAGTTGGGGGACAGAGATTAACTATGGCTACACCTTC. Encoded protein: CASSWGTEINYGYTF. This rearrangement joins TRBV12-3 or TRBV12-4 to TRBJ1-2; 7 nucleotides agree with TRBD1. The CDR3 covers 15 residues. V shed 4 bases, J shed 1 base, and the junction held 6 bases outside the gene matches.

Many counts were recorded for this clonotype. The CDR3 here is CASSLGTGTELFF. The DNA for the CDR3 is TGTGCCAGCAGCTTGGGGACAGGAACGGAACTGTTTTTT. The J gene is TRBJ1-4, the V gene TRBV5-6; 7 bases align to TRBD1. This CDR3 has 13 residues. Per the germline V gene, CDR1 is SGHDT and CDR2 is YYEEEE. Unmatched junction bases numbered 5, after V lost 0 bases and J lost 12 bases.

This clonotype has a count of ten or more. The rearrangement uses TRBV6-1 and TRBJ1-5; 10 nucleotides agree with TRBD1. Germline CDR1 reads MNHNS; CDR2 reads SASEGT. The CDR3 has 17 residues. Losses at the gene ends were 3 bases for V and 0 bases for J; bases not matched to a gene: 5. DNA for the CDR3: TGTGCCAGCAGTGACCGGGGACAGGGGTTTAGCAATCAGCCCCAGCATTTT. Translated, it gives CASSDRGQGFSNQPQHF.

This clonotype was picked up a small number of times. The chain couples TRBV29-1 to TRBJ1-1; D possibly corresponds to TRBD1 (6 bases). The CDR3 extends over 12 amino acids. The germline V gene encodes CDR1 SQVTM and CDR2 ANQGSEA. V gave up 5 bases and J gave up 0 bases, with 7 bases separating them. CDR3 sequence: CSVQGMNTEAFF. CDR3 bases: TGCAGCGTTCAGGGGATGAACACTGAAGCTTTCTTT.

The chain recombines TRBV10-3 with TRBJ2-3, with 9 bases matching TRBD1. Germline trimming cut 8 bases from V and 3 bases from J; bases unmatched to any gene: 9. The CDR3 totals 15 residues. CDR1 is ENHRY and CDR2 is SYGVKD in the germline V gene. The CDR3 nucleotides read TGTGCCATCGGTTTCGACAGGGGGGAAACAGATACGCAGTATTTT. Its protein is CAIGFDRGETDTQYF.

This clonotype was seen a few times. The chain is built from TRBV6-1 and TRBJ1-6, with D maybe TRBD1 (5 bases). V lost 10 bases and J lost 7, with 17 bases in between. The CDR3 has 14 amino acids. The germline CDR1 and CDR2 sequences are MNHNS and SASEGT. The CDR3 region has the DNA TGTGCCACCCAAACCGGGGGAGTGAATTCACCCCTCCACTTT. Its protein product is CATQTGGVNSPLHF.

This chain connects TRBV10-3 to TRBJ2-7; D unclear. The V gene's germline CDR1 is ENHRY and CDR2 SYGVKD. This CDR3 is 12 amino acids long. The V end was cut by 3 bases, the J end by 5 bases, with 8 bases between. CDR3 sequence reads: CAISDVTNEQYF. Here the CDR3 DNA reads TGTGCCATCAGTGATGTTACCAACGAGCAGTACTTC.

The chain combines TRBV7-6 with TRBJ2-3, with a weak D call TRBD2 (6 bases). The CDR3 totals 17 residues. With 0 bases removed from V and 0 bases from J, the gap between germline ends came to 13 bases. Germline V gene data show CDR1 as SGHVS and CDR2 as FNYEAQ. In DNA, the CDR3 is TGTGCCAGCAGCTTAGCCGGGACTGTAGCTAGCACAGATACGCAGTATTTT. It is translated as CASSLAGTVASTDTQYF.

The chain has TRBV12-3 or TRBV12-4 and TRBJ1-5, with D possibly matching TRBD1 (5 bases). V lost 5 bases, J lost 6 bases, and 17 bases lay in between. The CDR3 consists of 15 residues. The CDR3 reads CASSISGTYGQPQHF. The CDR3 DNA reads as TGTGCCAGCAGTATTTCCGGGACTTACGGTCAGCCCCAGCATTTT.

The chain joins TRBV27 to TRBJ2-3; no clear D gene. Germline CDR1 reads MNHEY; CDR2 reads SMNVEV (reference sequence). The germline V and J ends were trimmed by 10 bases and 7 bases, with 15 bases remaining between them. This CDR3 comprises 12 residues. The CDR3 DNA reads TGTGCCACCGCGAGTGCAGCCAATACGCAGTATTTT. Translation gives CATASAANTQYF.

This clonotype was counted a few times. The chain carries TRBV6-2 or TRBV6-3 and TRBJ1-2; 7 bases match TRBD1. CDR1 is MNHEY and CDR2 is SVGEGT in the germline V gene. Trimming took 5 bases from V and 4 from J; bases not matched to a gene: 10. The CDR3 is 15 amino acids. Here the CDR3 reads CASSERDSGRYGYTF. The DNA for the CDR3 is TGTGCCAGCAGTGAAAGGGACAGTGGACGCTATGGCTACACCTTC.

This chain connects TRBV6-2 or TRBV6-3 to TRBJ2-2; possible D gene TRBD2, 5 bases. This CDR3 region has 14 residues. Germline CDR1 is MNHEY and CDR2 is SVGEGT. V lost 8 bases to trimming and J lost 6 bases, with 16 bases between them. The DNA of the CDR3 is TGTGCCAGCGGAGTACCGGACGGGGCCGGGGAGCTGTTTTTT. This codes for CASGVPDGAGELFF.

The chain joins TRBV6-1 to TRBJ2-7; tentative D call: TRBD1 (5 bases). Trimming took off 4 bases at V and 4 bases at J, with 8 bases between the two ends. Germline-derived CDR1 and CDR2 are MNHNS and SASEGT. CDR3 length: 12 residues. CDR3 residues: CASSATEYEQYF. The CDR3 DNA reads as TGTGCCAGCAGTGCGACAGAATACGAGCAGTACTTC.